Below are 22 T cell receptor beta chains sequenced from a single sample in a study of blood T cell repertoires in COVID-19. The assay was immunoSEQ multiplex PCR, and TCRdb's table has in-frame clones only and misses some. The sample lists 200,000 or so clones, 80% to 90% occurring once. The sequenced sample was PBMCs or T cells enriched from blood (not recorded which). The receptors stem from a middle-aged woman with acute COVID-19.

The table lists this clone with a few counts. The genes are TRBV27 and TRBJ1-1; 7 bases align to TRBD1. There are 13 residues in the CDR3. The V and J ends lost 6 bases and 5 bases, in that order; junction bases with no gene match: 6. The germline V gene has CDR1 MNHEY and CDR2 SMNVEV (reference sequence). This CDR3 reads CASSAQGITEAFF. The CDR3 DNA sequence: TGTGCCAGCAGCGCACAGGGGATAACTGAAGCTTTCTTT.

The V gene is TRBV4-3, the J gene TRBJ1-1; a possible D gene is TRBD1 (5 bases). This CDR3 is built from 14 residues. With 3 bases removed from V and 1 base from J, the gap between germline ends came to 9 bases. Germline-derived CDR1 and CDR2 are LGHNA and YSLEER. CDR3: CASSQSTGNTEAFF. The CDR3 DNA reads TGCGCCAGCAGCCAGTCCACAGGGAACACTGAAGCTTTCTTT.

Here the CDR3 reads CASSFFGDYSNQPQHF. CDR3 nucleotide sequence: TGTGCCAGCAGCTTTTTCGGGGATTATAGCAATCAGCCCCAGCATTTT. The chain carries TRBV5-6 and TRBJ1-5; D uncertain. The CDR3 runs to 16 residues. V was cut by 2 bases and J by 0 bases, with 12 bases left in between. Germline-derived CDR1 and CDR2 are SGHDT and YYEEEE.

The chain is built from TRBV7-8 and TRBJ1-5; no clear D gene. In germline, CDR1 is SGHVS, CDR2 FQNEAQ. This CDR3 has 15 amino acids. V was clipped by 8 bases and J by 3 bases, with 17 bases between them. CDR3 sequence: CASSRSAGDNQPQHF. CDR3 DNA: TGTGCCAGCTCCCGGTCAGCCGGAGACAATCAGCCCCAGCATTTT.

V is TRBV3-1 (or the pseudogene TRBV3-2) and J is TRBJ2-7; possible D gene TRBD2, 6 bases. The germline V gene encodes CDR1 LGHDT and CDR2 YNNKEL (reference sequence). Trimming removed 6 bases at V and 3 bases at J, with 21 bases between. The CDR3 length is 16 residues. This CDR3 reads CASRESRDLAYYEQYF. The CDR3 DNA sequence: TGTGCCAGCAGAGAGTCCCGGGACCTAGCGTACTACGAGCAGTACTTC.

The chain combines TRBV3-1 (or the pseudogene TRBV3-2) with TRBJ1-3; tentative D call: TRBD1 (6 bases). The CDR3 length is 13 residues. The ends were cut back, 7 bases at V and 2 bases at J, with 9 bases in the middle. Per the germline V gene, CDR1 is LGHDT and CDR2 is YNNKEL (reference sequence). CDR3 in DNA: TGTGCCAGCACGGCAGGGGCTGGAAACACCATATATTTT. Translation gives CASTAGAGNTIYF.

The V gene is TRBV7-8, the J gene TRBJ1-1, with no clear D. The CDR3 is made up of 13 amino acids. Deletions cut 5 bases from V and 4 bases from J, with 11 bases between. Germline values: CDR1 SGHVS, CDR2 FQNEAQ. CDR3 region: CASSPIPGTEAFF. The CDR3 bases are TGTGCCAGCAGCCCTATACCCGGCACTGAAGCTTTCTTT. Supplemented by reference TRBV7-8 and TRBJ1-1, the full variable domain reads GAGVSQSPRYKVAKRGQDVALRCDPISGHVSLFWYQQALGQGPEFLTYFQNEAQLDKSGLPSDRFFAERPEGSVSTLKIQRTQQEDSAVYLCASSPIPGTEAFFGQGTRLTVV.

The chain uses TRBV5-1 and TRBJ2-3, with a possible D match to TRBD2 (6 bases). The germline V and J ends were trimmed by 1 base and 1 base, with 7 bases remaining between them. This CDR3 spans 14 amino acids. Germline-derived CDR1 and CDR2 are SGHRS and YFSETQ. CDR3 sequence (DNA): TGCGCCAGCAGCTTGCGCGGGGGCACAGATACGCAGTATTTT. Its protein product is CASSLRGGTDTQYF. Filled out from reference TRBV5-1 and TRBJ2-3, the complete variable domain reads KAGVTQTPRYLIKTRGQQVTLSCSPISGHRSVSWYQQTPGQGLQFLFEYFSETQRNKGNFPGRFSGRQFSNSRSEMNVSTLELGDSALYLCASSLRGGTDTQYFGPGTRLTVL.

The gene calls are TRBV7-3 and TRBJ2-3; D is unresolved. The germline gives CDR1 SGHTA, CDR2 FQGTGA. The germline V and J ends were trimmed by 5 bases and 6 bases, with 9 bases remaining between them. The CDR3 spans 12 residues. CDR3 bases: TGTGCCAGCAGCCCCCCTAACGATACGCAGTATTTT. This translates into CASSPPNDTQYF.

The rearrangement joins TRBV28 to TRBJ1-5, with no clear D. The CDR3 has 13 amino acids. V lost 5 bases, J lost 8 bases, and 13 bases lay in between. The V gene's germline CDR1 is MDHEN and CDR2 SYDVKM. DNA for the CDR3: TGTGCCAGCAGTCCCCGCGGCTTCGAGCCCCAGCATTTT. It is translated as CASSPRGFEPQHF.

Only a few counts were recorded for this clone. The rearrangement links TRBV20-1 to TRBJ1-1; D call uncertain. The CDR3 runs to 13 residues. V lost 3 bases to trimming and J lost 7 bases, with 15 bases between them. The germline CDR1 and CDR2 sequences are DFQATT and SNEGSKA (reference sequence). This chain's CDR3 is CSASSANRGEAFF. In DNA, the CDR3 is TGCAGTGCTAGTTCCGCGAACCGGGGTGAAGCTTTCTTT.

The chain carries TRBV27 and TRBJ2-7; D is possibly TRBD1 (5 bases). Trimming took off 4 bases at V and 4 bases at J, with 11 bases between the two ends. CDR3 length: 13 residues. Per germline, CDR1 MNHEY and CDR2 SMNVEV (reference sequence). The CDR3: CASSSGQIYEQYF. CDR3 sequence (DNA): TGTGCCAGCAGTTCAGGACAAATATACGAGCAGTACTTC.

The chain is built from TRBV6-5 and TRBJ1-6, with D possibly matching TRBD1 (5 bases). Germline-derived CDR1 and CDR2 are MNHEY and SVGAGI. There are 13 residues in the CDR3. Deletions cut 2 bases from V and 10 bases from J, with 9 bases between. CDR3 coding DNA: TGTGCCAGCAGTTACAGGGGCGAATCACCCCTCCACTTT. Its translation: CASSYRGESPLHF.

V is TRBV5-4 and J is TRBJ2-4, with 8 positions matching TRBD1. The V gene end was trimmed by 4 bases and the J gene end by 4 bases; junction bases not matched to a gene: 10. CDR1 and CDR2 from the germline V gene are SGHNT and YYREEE (reference sequence). The CDR3 runs 16 residues. DNA for the CDR3: TGTGCCAGCAGCGTCCGAGGACAGGGAGAGAAAAACATTCAGTACTTC. The encoded protein is CASSVRGQGEKNIQYF.

The chain recombines TRBV28 with TRBJ1-5; D is unclear. Trimming stripped 1 base from V and 9 bases from J, with 16 bases between. The germline V gene encodes CDR1 MDHEN and CDR2 SYDVKM. The CDR3 totals 15 residues. CDR3 sequence (DNA): TGTGCCAGCAGTTTATTGGCGACCAAGGAGCTGCCCCAGCATTTT. Protein: CASSLLATKELPQHF.

The chain carries TRBV28 and TRBJ1-3, with D maybe TRBD1 (6 bases). The CDR3 covers 15 residues. Looked up from germline, CDR1 is MDHEN and CDR2 is SYDVKM. The ends were cut back, 2 bases at V and 4 bases at J, with 12 bases in the middle. The CDR3 is CASSLDPGVGNTIYF. DNA for the CDR3: TGTGCCAGCAGTTTAGACCCAGGGGTGGGAAACACCATATATTTT.

This chain uses TRBV9 with TRBJ2-7; 7 nucleotides match TRBD1. V lost 4 bases, J lost 4 bases, and 11 bases stayed unmatched. Looked up from germline, CDR1 is SGDLS and CDR2 is YYNGEE. This CDR3 comprises 15 residues. For the CDR3, the DNA is TGTGCCAGCAGCCTTAGGGACAGTGCCGCTTACGAGCAGTACTTC. Translation: CASSLRDSAAYEQYF.

V and J are TRBV28 and TRBJ1-2, with no clear D. The V end was cut by 9 bases, the J end by 5 bases, with 13 bases between. Germline CDR1 MDHEN, CDR2 SYDVKM. CDR3 length equals 12 residues. CDR3 amino acids: CASTRGIYGYTF. The CDR3 DNA is TGTGCCAGTACTAGAGGGATTTATGGCTACACCTTC.

This chain links TRBV3-1 (or the pseudogene TRBV3-2) with TRBJ1-6; the match to TRBD1 covers 8 bases. Unmatched junction bases numbered 0, after V lost 1 base and J lost 7 bases. The CDR3 runs 14 residues. Germline CDR1 LGHDT, CDR2 YNNKEL (reference sequence). In DNA, the CDR3 is TGTGCCAGCAGCCAAGGGACAGGGAATTCACCCCTCCACTTT. It is translated as CASSQGTGNSPLHF.

This clone was picked up one time. The chain employs TRBV4-1 and TRBJ2-2; TRBD2 aligns across 16 bases. Germline CDR1 reads MGHRA; CDR2 reads YSYEKL. V lost 4 bases, J lost 4 bases, and 12 bases stayed unmatched. This CDR3 is 20 amino acids long. CDR3 nucleotide sequence: TGCGCCAGCAGCCCGGGGAAGGGACTAGCGGGAGGGCCCGGCACCGGGGAGCTGTTTTTT. Its translation: CASSPGKGLAGGPGTGELFF.

The gene calls are TRBV28 and TRBJ1-2, with unresolved D. V was shortened by 3 bases and J by 2 bases, with 16 bases between the two germline ends. This CDR3 spans 16 amino acids. Germline V gives CDR1 MDHEN, CDR2 SYDVKM. CDR3 DNA: TGTGCCAGCAGTTTTGTCGATTTGCGCACCAACTATGGCTACACCTTC. Encoded protein: CASSFVDLRTNYGYTF.

This clone turned up a few times. The genes are TRBV9 and TRBJ1-1, with TRBD1 as a possible D gene (5 bases). The germline V gene has CDR1 SGDLS and CDR2 YYNGEE. Trimming took off 4 bases at V and 4 bases at J, with 14 bases between the two ends. The CDR3 totals 14 residues. The CDR3 nucleotides read TGTGCCAGCAGCCCCCACATGGGGGGCACTGAAGCTTTCTTT. Amino acid sequence: CASSPHMGGTEAFF.